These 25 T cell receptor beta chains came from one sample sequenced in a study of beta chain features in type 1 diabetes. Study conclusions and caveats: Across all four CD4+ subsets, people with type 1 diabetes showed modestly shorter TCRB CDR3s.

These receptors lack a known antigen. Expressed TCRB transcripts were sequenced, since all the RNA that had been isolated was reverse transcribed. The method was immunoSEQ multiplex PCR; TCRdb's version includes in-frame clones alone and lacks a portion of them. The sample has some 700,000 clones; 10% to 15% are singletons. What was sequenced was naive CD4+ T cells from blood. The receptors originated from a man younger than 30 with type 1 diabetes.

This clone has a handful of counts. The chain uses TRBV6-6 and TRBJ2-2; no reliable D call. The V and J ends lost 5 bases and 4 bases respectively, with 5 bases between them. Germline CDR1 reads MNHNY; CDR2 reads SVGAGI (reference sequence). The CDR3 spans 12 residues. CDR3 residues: CASSKSTGELFF. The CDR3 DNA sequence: TGTGCCAGCAGTAAATCCACCGGGGAGCTGTTTTTT.

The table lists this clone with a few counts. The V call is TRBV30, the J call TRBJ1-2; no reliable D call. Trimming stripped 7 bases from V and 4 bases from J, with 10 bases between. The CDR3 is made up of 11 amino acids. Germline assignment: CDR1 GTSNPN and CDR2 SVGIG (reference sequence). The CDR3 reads CALNVPYGYTF. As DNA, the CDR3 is TGTGCCTTGAACGTTCCCTATGGCTACACCTTC.

CDR3 in DNA: TGTGCCAGCAGCTTAACTGGCGGGGATATCACCGGGGAGCTGTTTTTT. It specifies CASSLTGGDITGELFF. The chain recombines TRBV7-3 with TRBJ2-2; D possibly corresponds to TRBD2 (6 bases). CDR1 is SGHTA and CDR2 is FQGTGA in the germline V gene. Trimming stripped 0 bases from V and 4 bases from J, with 12 bases between. The CDR3 consists of 16 residues.

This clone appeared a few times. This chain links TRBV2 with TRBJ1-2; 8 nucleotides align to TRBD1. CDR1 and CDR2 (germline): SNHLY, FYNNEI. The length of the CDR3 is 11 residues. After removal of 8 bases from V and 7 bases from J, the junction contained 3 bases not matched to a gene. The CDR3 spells CASPGTGGYTF. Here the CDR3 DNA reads TGTGCCAGCCCGGGGACAGGTGGCTACACCTTC.

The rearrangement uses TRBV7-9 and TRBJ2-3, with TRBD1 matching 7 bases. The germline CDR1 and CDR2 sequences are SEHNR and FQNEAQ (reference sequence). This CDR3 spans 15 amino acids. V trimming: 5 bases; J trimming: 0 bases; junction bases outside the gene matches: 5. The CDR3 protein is CASSPRDSSTDTQYF. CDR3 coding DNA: TGTGCCAGCAGCCCAAGGGACAGCAGCACAGATACGCAGTATTTT.

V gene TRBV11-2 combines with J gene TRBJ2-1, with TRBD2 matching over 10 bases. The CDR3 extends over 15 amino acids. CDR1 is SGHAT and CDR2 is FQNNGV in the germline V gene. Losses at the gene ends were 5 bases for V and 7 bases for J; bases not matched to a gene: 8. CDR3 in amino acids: CASSGSGGAGNEQFF. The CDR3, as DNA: TGTGCCAGCAGCGGGAGCGGGGGGGCAGGGAATGAGCAGTTCTTC.

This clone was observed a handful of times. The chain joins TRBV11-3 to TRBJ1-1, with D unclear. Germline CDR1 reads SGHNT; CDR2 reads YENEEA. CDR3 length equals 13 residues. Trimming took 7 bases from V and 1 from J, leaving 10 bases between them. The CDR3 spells CASNTQGNTEAFF. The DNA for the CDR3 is TGTGCCAGCAACACTCAAGGGAACACTGAAGCTTTCTTT.

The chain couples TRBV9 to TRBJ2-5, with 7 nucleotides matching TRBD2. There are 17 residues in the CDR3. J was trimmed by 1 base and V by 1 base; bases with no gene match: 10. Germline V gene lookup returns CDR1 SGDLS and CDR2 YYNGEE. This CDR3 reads CASSVLGLGGTQETQYF. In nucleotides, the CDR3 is TGTGCCAGCAGCGTACTCGGATTGGGGGGGACCCAAGAGACCCAGTACTTC.

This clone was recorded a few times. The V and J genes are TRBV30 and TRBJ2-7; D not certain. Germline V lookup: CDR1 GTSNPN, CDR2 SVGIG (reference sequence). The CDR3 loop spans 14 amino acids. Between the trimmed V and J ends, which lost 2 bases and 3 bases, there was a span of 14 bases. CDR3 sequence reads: CAWSPDQTFYEQYF. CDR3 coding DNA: TGTGCCTGGAGTCCTGACCAAACATTCTACGAGCAGTACTTC.

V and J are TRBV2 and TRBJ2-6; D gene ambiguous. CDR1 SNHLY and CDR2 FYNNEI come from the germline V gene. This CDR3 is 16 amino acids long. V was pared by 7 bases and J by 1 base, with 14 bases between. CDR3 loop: CASTPWQRSGANVLTF. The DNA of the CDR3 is TGTGCCAGCACCCCATGGCAGAGGTCTGGGGCCAACGTCCTGACTTTC.

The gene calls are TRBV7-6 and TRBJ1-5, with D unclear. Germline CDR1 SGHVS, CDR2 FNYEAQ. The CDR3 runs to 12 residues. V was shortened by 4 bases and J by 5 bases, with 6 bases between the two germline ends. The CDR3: CASSSQDQPQHF. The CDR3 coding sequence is TGTGCCAGCAGCTCCCAGGATCAGCCCCAGCATTTT.

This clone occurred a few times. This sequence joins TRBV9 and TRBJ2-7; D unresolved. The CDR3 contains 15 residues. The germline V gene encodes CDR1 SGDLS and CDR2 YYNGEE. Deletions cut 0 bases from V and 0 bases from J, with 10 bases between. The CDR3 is CASSVGNSVSYEQYF. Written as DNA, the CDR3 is TGTGCCAGCAGCGTAGGAAACAGTGTCTCCTACGAGCAGTACTTC. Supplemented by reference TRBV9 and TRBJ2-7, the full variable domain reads DSGVTQTPKHLITATGQRVTLRCSPRSGDLSVYWYQQSLDQGLQFLIQYYNGEERAKGNILERFSAQQFPDLHSELNLSSLELGDSALYFCASSVGNSVSYEQYFGPGTRLTVT.

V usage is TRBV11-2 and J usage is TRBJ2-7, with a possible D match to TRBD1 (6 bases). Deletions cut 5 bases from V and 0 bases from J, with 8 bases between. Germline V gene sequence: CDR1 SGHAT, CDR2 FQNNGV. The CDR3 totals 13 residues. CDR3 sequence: CASSRDTSYEQYF. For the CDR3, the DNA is TGTGCCAGCAGCCGGGACACCTCCTACGAGCAGTACTTC.

CDR3: CSVVRQGAITDTQYF. DNA of the CDR3: TGCAGCGTTGTAAGACAGGGGGCCATCACAGATACGCAGTATTTT. The chain combines TRBV29-1 with TRBJ2-3, with 10 bases identical to TRBD1. Germline V gene data show CDR1 as SQVTM and CDR2 as ANQGSEA. V trimming: 4 bases; J trimming: 2 bases; junction bases outside the gene matches: 6. The CDR3 sequence is 15 residues long.

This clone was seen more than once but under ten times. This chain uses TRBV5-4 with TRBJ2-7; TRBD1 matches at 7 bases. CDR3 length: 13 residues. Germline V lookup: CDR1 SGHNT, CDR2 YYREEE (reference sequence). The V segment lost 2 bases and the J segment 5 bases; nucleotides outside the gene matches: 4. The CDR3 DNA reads TGTGCCAGCAGCTTCGACAGGGCCAACGAGCAGTACTTC. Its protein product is CASSFDRANEQYF.

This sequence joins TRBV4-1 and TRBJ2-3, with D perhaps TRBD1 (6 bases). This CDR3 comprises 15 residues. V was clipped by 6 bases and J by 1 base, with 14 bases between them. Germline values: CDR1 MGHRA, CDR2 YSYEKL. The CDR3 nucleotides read TGCGCCAGCAGTCCCGGACAGTTTCGCACAGATACGCAGTATTTT. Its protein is CASSPGQFRTDTQYF.

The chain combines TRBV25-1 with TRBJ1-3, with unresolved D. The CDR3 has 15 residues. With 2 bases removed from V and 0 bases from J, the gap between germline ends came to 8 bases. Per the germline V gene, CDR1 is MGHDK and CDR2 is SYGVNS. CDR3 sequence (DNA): TGTGCCAGCAGTGAAGGGTTCTTCTCTGGAAACACCATATATTTT. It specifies CASSEGFFSGNTIYF.

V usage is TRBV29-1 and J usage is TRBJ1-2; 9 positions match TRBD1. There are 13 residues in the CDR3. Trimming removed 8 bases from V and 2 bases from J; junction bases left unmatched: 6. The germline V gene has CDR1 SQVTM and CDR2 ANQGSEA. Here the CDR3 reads CSSTGTGNYGYTF. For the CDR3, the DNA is TGCAGCTCAACCGGGACAGGGAACTATGGCTACACCTTC.

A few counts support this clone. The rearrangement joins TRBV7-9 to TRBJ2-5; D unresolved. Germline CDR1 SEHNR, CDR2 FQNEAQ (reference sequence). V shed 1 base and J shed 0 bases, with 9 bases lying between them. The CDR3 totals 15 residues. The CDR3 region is CASSLGPQNQETQYF. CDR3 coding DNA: TGTGCCAGCAGCTTAGGTCCACAGAACCAAGAGACCCAGTACTTC.

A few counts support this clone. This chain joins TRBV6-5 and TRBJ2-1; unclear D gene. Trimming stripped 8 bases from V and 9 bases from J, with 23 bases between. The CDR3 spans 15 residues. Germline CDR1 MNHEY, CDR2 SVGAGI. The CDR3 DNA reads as TGTGCCAGCCGAGGCGGTGGTCCCCGCTCCGGTGAGCAGTTCTTC. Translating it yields CASRGGGPRSGEQFF.

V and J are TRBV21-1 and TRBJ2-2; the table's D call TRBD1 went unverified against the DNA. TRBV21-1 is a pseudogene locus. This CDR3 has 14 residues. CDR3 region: CAIGTGGISGELFF. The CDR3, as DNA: TGTGCCATCGGGACAGGCGGAATATCCGGGGAGCTGTTTTTT.

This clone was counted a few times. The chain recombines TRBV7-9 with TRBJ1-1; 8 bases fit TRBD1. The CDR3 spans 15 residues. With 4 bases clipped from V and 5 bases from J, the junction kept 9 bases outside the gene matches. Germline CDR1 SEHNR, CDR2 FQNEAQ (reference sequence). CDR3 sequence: CASSSRTGLGTEAFF. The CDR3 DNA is TGTGCCAGCAGCTCGCGGACAGGGTTGGGAACTGAAGCTTTCTTT. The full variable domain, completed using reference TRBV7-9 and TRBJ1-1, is DTGVSQNPRHKITKRGQNVTFRCDPISEHNRLYWYRQTLGQGPEFLTYFQNEAQLEKSRLLSDRFSAERPKGSFSTLEIQRTEQGDSAMYLCASSSRTGLGTEAFFGQGTRLTVV.

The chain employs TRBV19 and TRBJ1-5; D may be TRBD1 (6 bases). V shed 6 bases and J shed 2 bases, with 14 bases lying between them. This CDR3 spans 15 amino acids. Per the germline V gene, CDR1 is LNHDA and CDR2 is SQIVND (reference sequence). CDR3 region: CASSPQGGGNQPQHF. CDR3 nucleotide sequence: TGTGCCAGTAGCCCACAGGGAGGGGGCAATCAGCCCCAGCATTTT.

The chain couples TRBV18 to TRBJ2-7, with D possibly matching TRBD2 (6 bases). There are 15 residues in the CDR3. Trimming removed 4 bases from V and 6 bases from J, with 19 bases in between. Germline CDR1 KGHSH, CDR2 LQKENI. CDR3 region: CASSLTTWGGFEQYF. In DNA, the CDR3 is TGTGCCAGCTCACTTACGACCTGGGGAGGCTTCGAGCAGTACTTC.

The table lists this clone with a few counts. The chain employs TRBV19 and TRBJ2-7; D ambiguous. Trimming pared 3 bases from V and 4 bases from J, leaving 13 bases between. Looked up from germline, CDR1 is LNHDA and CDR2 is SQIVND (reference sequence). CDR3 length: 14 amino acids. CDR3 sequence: CASSIQKQAYEQYF. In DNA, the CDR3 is TGTGCCAGTAGTATTCAGAAGCAGGCATACGAGCAGTACTTC.